This TCR beta chain was observed in a study of blood T cell repertoires in COVID-19. Some clones are missing from TCRdb's copy, which holds only in-frame ones; the method was immunoSEQ multiplex PCR. The sample has under 80,000 clones, around 88% seen once. V shed 6 bases and J 8 bases; nucleotides not matched to a gene: 3. The CDR3 has 14 residues. From germline, CDR1 is ENHRY and CDR2 SYGVKD. The sequenced material came from peripheral blood. This receptor was identified in a man between 65 and 79 years old with active or convalescent COVID-19. The chain is built from TRBV10-3 and TRBJ1-6, with 11 bases that match TRBD1. This chain's CDR3 is CAIRMGQGDSPLHF. For the CDR3, the DNA is TGTGCCATCAGAATGGGACAGGGGGATTCACCCCTCCACTTT.